This T cell receptor (beta chain) was observed in a study of blood T cell repertoires in COVID-19. Whole-study context: The origin of the acute and convalescent COVID-19 samples was the United States, Italy and Spain.

Assay used: immunoSEQ multiplex PCR; TCRdb lists only in-frame clones, some missing. Of 200,000 or so clones listed, 84% are singletons. In terms of age and location, participants ranged from roughly 18 to 100 years and lived in about 25 US areas. Germline CDR1 MGHDK, CDR2 SYGVNS. The CDR3 runs to 15 residues. V was clipped by 1 base and J by 7 bases, with 17 bases between them. Sequencing input: PBMCs or T cells enriched from blood (not recorded which). The TCR sequence derives from a man aged 35-49 years who had recovered from COVID-19. The genes are TRBV25-1 and TRBJ2-7; weak D call: TRBD1 (6 bases). CDR3 sequence: CASSEFPWGLGEQYF. Written as DNA, the CDR3 is TGTGCCAGCAGTGAATTCCCATGGGGGCTGGGGGAGCAGTACTTC.